The next 17 T cell receptor beta chains were all read from a single sample in a study of blood T cell repertoires in COVID-19. Repertoires were generated with immunoSEQ multiplex PCR, while TCRdb's copy carries only in-frame clones and drops some. The repertoire includes about 190,000 clones, approximately 86% of them detected once, and 1% to 1.4% sits in the top ten. The specimen was peripheral blood. These receptors were collected from a man aged 30 to 45 with acute or convalescent COVID-19.

The chain joins TRBV27 to TRBJ1-5, with 10 bases matching TRBD1. CDR1 and CDR2 (germline): MNHEY, SMNVEV (reference sequence). CDR3 size: 15 residues. V lost 6 bases, J lost 5 bases, and 7 bases stayed unmatched. CDR3 bases: TGTGCCAGCAGCAGCCTCGGGACAGGGGATCAGCCCCAGCATTTT. Translation: CASSSLGTGDQPQHF.

The V call is TRBV5-1, the J call TRBJ2-7, with TRBD1 matching 7 bases. This CDR3 comprises 14 residues. V was clipped by 2 bases and J by 2 bases; unmatched bases: 4. Germline CDR1 reads SGHRS; CDR2 reads YFSETQ. The CDR3 DNA sequence: TGCGCCAGCAGCTTAGAGACAGGGCCCTACGAGCAGTACTTC. Protein: CASSLETGPYEQYF.

The V and J genes are TRBV28 and TRBJ2-4; 10 positions match TRBD2. The CDR3 extends over 19 amino acids. The trim removed 7 bases at V and 3 bases at J, leaving 18 bases unmatched. Germline CDR1 and CDR2: MDHEN and SYDVKM. This CDR3 reads CASTRGAWGLANDKNIQYF. The CDR3 DNA reads as TGTGCCAGCACCCGCGGGGCATGGGGACTAGCGAACGACAAAAACATTCAGTACTTC. The full variable domain, with the rest looked up from reference TRBV28 and TRBJ2-4, is DVKVTQSSRYLVKRTGEKVFLECVQDMDHENMFWYRQDPGLGLRLIYFSYDVKMKEKGDIPEGYSVSREKKERFSLILESASTNQTSMYLCASTRGAWGLANDKNIQYFGAGTRLSVL.

A single count supports this clone. The rearrangement links TRBV18 to TRBJ2-5; 8 nucleotides agree with TRBD2. CDR1 KGHSH and CDR2 LQKENI come from the germline V gene. V gave up 6 bases and J gave up 4 bases; unmatched junction bases: 4. The CDR3 covers 13 residues. The CDR3 spells CASSMGLGETQYF. CDR3 nucleotide sequence: TGTGCCAGCTCTATGGGACTAGGAGAGACCCAGTACTTC. Full variable domain (outside the CDR3, taken from reference TRBV18 and TRBJ2-5): NAGVMQNPRHLVRRRGQEARLRCSPMKGHSHVYWYRQLPEEGLKFMVYLQKENIIDESGMPKERFSAEFPKEGPSILRIQQVVRGDSAAYFCASSMGLGETQYFGPGTRLLVL.

A single count supports this clone. The genes are TRBV6-1 and TRBJ2-1; TRBD2 might be the D (5 bases). Per the germline V gene, CDR1 is MNHNS and CDR2 is SASEGT. Between the trimmed V and J ends, which lost 0 bases and 2 bases, there was a span of 11 bases. The CDR3 is made up of 16 amino acids. This chain's CDR3 is CASSEALSGTYNEQFF. For the CDR3, the DNA is TGTGCCAGCAGTGAAGCGCTGAGCGGCACCTACAATGAGCAGTTCTTC.

This clone showed up just a few times. The rearrangement links TRBV6-5 to TRBJ1-2; possible D gene TRBD1, 5 bases. The germline gives CDR1 MNHEY, CDR2 SVGAGI. V gave up 8 bases and J gave up 4 bases, with 11 bases separating them. CDR3 size: 12 residues. The CDR3 DNA reads as TGTGCCAGCGGGGGGAGGGGCTATGGCTACACCTTC. This translates into CASGGRGYGYTF.

This chain links TRBV29-1 with TRBJ2-3; a possible D gene is TRBD1 (5 bases). This CDR3 comprises 14 residues. The V gene's germline CDR1 is SQVTM and CDR2 ANQGSEA. V was clipped by 3 bases and J by 4 bases, with 14 bases between them. This CDR3 is CSVEGRQGADTQYF. The CDR3 DNA reads as TGCAGCGTTGAGGGGCGGCAGGGTGCAGATACGCAGTATTTT.

The chain recombines TRBV7-8 with TRBJ1-1, with 10 positions matching TRBD1. The CDR3 length is 16 residues. The V and J ends lost 1 base and 4 bases, in that order; junction bases with no gene match: 6. Germline CDR1 SGHVS, CDR2 FQNEAQ. CDR3 amino acids: CASSLVGQGLVTEAFF. The CDR3, as DNA: TGTGCCAGCAGCTTAGTGGGACAGGGGTTGGTCACTGAAGCTTTCTTT.

The chain has TRBV5-1 and TRBJ2-2, with D perhaps matching TRBD1 (6 bases). The CDR3 runs 14 residues. Germline V gene data show CDR1 as SGHRS and CDR2 as YFSETQ. Trimming removed 7 bases from V and 3 bases from J, with 13 bases in between. The CDR3 spells CASRDRTHTGELFF. The DNA of the CDR3 is TGCGCCAGCCGCGACAGGACCCACACCGGGGAGCTGTTTTTT.

The rearrangement links TRBV30 to TRBJ2-1, with a weak D call TRBD1 (6 bases). This CDR3 spans 13 amino acids. Deletions cut 3 bases from V and 10 bases from J, with 16 bases between. Per the germline V gene, CDR1 is GTSNPN and CDR2 is SVGIG (reference sequence). Here the CDR3 reads CAWSQGQSMEQFF. The CDR3 DNA follows: TGTGCCTGGAGCCAGGGACAATCCATGGAGCAGTTCTTC. The full variable domain, with the rest looked up from reference TRBV30 and TRBJ2-1, is SQTIHQWPATLVQPVGSPLSLECTVEGTSNPNLYWYRQAAGRGLQLLFYSVGIGQISSEVPQNLSASRPQDRQFILSSKKLLLSDSGFYLCAWSQGQSMEQFFGPGTRLTVL.

The rearrangement uses TRBV7-3 and TRBJ2-7; no firm D call. The CDR3 has 16 residues. Germline V CDR1 and CDR2: SGHTA, FQGTGA. The V end was cut by 2 bases, the J end by 2 bases, with 16 bases between. The CDR3 nucleotides are TGTGCCAGCAGCTTATCCCAGTCTACAGCAACCTACGAGCAGTACTTC. Its translation: CASSLSQSTATYEQYF.

The V call is TRBV3-1 (or the pseudogene TRBV3-2), the J call TRBJ2-1; tentatively, D is TRBD2 (5 bases). This CDR3 is built from 13 residues. Trimming took off 4 bases at V and 6 bases at J, with 10 bases between the two ends. Germline V gives CDR1 LGHDT, CDR2 YNNKEL (reference sequence). The CDR3 nucleotides read TGTGCCAGCAGCCGAGGGCCCGCCAATGAGCAGTTCTTC. Encoded protein: CASSRGPANEQFF.

This clone occurred a few times. V is TRBV15 and J is TRBJ1-3; perhaps TRBD1 as D (5 bases). Between the trimmed V and J ends, which lost 8 bases and 0 bases, there was a span of 11 bases. The V gene's germline CDR1 is LNHNV and CDR2 YYDKDF (reference sequence). This CDR3 has 14 amino acids. The CDR3 coding sequence is TGTGCCACCGCGCGGGGCCTCTCTGGAAACACCATATATTTT. It is translated as CATARGLSGNTIYF.

The chain carries TRBV30 and TRBJ1-1; tentative D call: TRBD1 (5 bases). V was trimmed by 5 bases and J by 5 bases, leaving 12 bases between them. The length of the CDR3 is 12 residues. Germline V gene sequence: CDR1 GTSNPN, CDR2 SVGIG (reference sequence). DNA of the CDR3: TGTGCCTGGTCCAGGGTTGAGACTGAAGCTTTCTTT. It translates to CAWSRVETEAFF.

The table lists this clone with a count of one. This sequence joins TRBV4-1 and TRBJ2-5, with TRBD2 matching over 7 bases. The CDR3 is made up of 16 amino acids. Germline-derived CDR1 and CDR2 are MGHRA and YSYEKL. Germline trimming cut 3 bases from V and 1 base from J; bases unmatched to any gene: 8. The CDR3 reads CASSQAEAGPQETQYF. DNA of the CDR3: TGCGCCAGCAGCCAGGCGGAAGCGGGGCCCCAAGAGACCCAGTACTTC.

V usage is TRBV30 and J usage is TRBJ1-1, with D possibly matching TRBD1 (6 bases). From germline, CDR1 is GTSNPN and CDR2 SVGIG (reference sequence). The CDR3 is 16 residues long. V was clipped by 3 bases and J by 1 base, with 18 bases between them. CDR3 loop: CAWRKWGGLSNTEAFF. The CDR3 DNA is TGTGCCTGGAGGAAGTGGGGGGGGCTTTCGAACACTGAAGCTTTCTTT. Supplemented by reference TRBV30 and TRBJ1-1, the full variable domain reads SQTIHQWPATLVQPVGSPLSLECTVEGTSNPNLYWYRQAAGRGLQLLFYSVGIGQISSEVPQNLSASRPQDRQFILSSKKLLLSDSGFYLCAWRKWGGLSNTEAFFGQGTRLTVV.

The chain joins TRBV5-1 to TRBJ2-6; D unresolved. The CDR3 runs 15 residues. The germline V and J ends were trimmed by 6 bases and 0 bases, with 10 bases remaining between them. Looked up from germline, CDR1 is SGHRS and CDR2 is YFSETQ. The CDR3 DNA sequence: TGCGCCAGCACGATACAGCTCTCTGGGGCCAACGTCCTGACTTTC. Translated: CASTIQLSGANVLTF.